The rows below give T cell receptor beta chains drawn from one sample of a study of beta chain features in type 1 diabetes. Using immunoSEQ multiplex PCR, the repertoire was profiled, and TCRdb retains in-frame clones only, with some absent. The data hold about 130,000 clones, with 9.2% observed a single time. The sequencing sample was made of central memory CD4+ T cells from blood. Every receptor here comes from a man younger than 35 in good health. The CDR3 runs from the conserved cysteine through the conserved F or W. The D gene is left open where the match is weak. Where a row states a size, it is once, few, many or the class of an expanded clone; other rows omit it.

size: .
J: TRBJ2-1
length: 14
V: TRBV7-2
D: TRBD1
DNA: TGTGCCAGCAGCCCGGACAGGGCCGGCAATGAGCAGTTCTTC
CDR3: CASSPDRAGNEQFF

size: .
J: TRBJ2-7
length: 14
V: TRBV6-5
D: .
DNA: TGTGCCAGCAGTTACGGGGGAGGAGGATACGAGCAGTACTTC
CDR3: CASSYGGGGYEQYF

size: few
J: TRBJ2-1
length: 15
V: TRBV11-2
D: .
DNA: TGTGCCAGCAGCTTTTCCGCGGAGTCCTACAATGAGCAGTTCTTC
CDR3: CASSFSAESYNEQFF

size: few
J: TRBJ1-4
length: 16
V: TRBV7-9
D: .
DNA: TGTGCTAGCAGCGGGGGAGGGGCAGGGAATAATGAAAAACTGTTTTTT
CDR3: CASSGGGAGNNEKLFF

size: .
J: TRBJ2-5
length: 14
V: TRBV2
D: TRBD2
DNA: TGTGCCAGCAGTGGTGGGCGGGGGAGAGAGACCCAGTACTTC
CDR3: CASSGGRGRETQYF

size: few
J: TRBJ2-7
length: 14
V: TRBV5-6
D: TRBD1
DNA: TGTGCCAGCAGCTTGACAGGGGCTTACTACGAGCAGTACTTC
CDR3: CASSLTGAYYEQYF

size: .
J: TRBJ1-6
length: 15
V: TRBV5-1
D: TRBD1
DNA: TGCGCCAGCAGCCGGGTGGGACAGGGGGATTCACCCCTCCACTTT
CDR3: CASSRVGQGDSPLHF

size: many
J: TRBJ1-6
length: 12
V: TRBV19
D: .
DNA: TGTGCCAGTAGTCCGATCGGTTCACCCCTCCACTTT
CDR3: CASSPIGSPLHF

size: .
J: TRBJ1-6
length: 13
V: TRBV9
D: .
DNA: TGTGCCAGCAGCGTAGACACGGGTTCACCCCTCCACTTT
CDR3: CASSVDTGSPLHF

size: .
J: TRBJ1-2
length: 13
V: TRBV27
D: .
DNA: TGTGCCAGCAGTTTAAGAGGGAGCCCCGGCTACACCTTC
CDR3: CASSLRGSPGYTF

size: .
J: TRBJ1-2
length: 13
V: TRBV7-2
D: TRBD1
DNA: TGTGCCAGCAGCCCCGACAGGGCCTTTGGCTACACCTTC
CDR3: CASSPDRAFGYTF

size: many
J: TRBJ2-5
length: 12
V: TRBV7-2
D: .
DNA: TGTGCCAGCAGCTTACAGGGAGAGACCCAGTACTTC
CDR3: CASSLQGETQYF

size: .
J: TRBJ1-1
length: 13
V: TRBV2
D: .
DNA: TGTGCCAGCAGCCTGGACAGAAACACTGAAGCTTTCTTT
CDR3: CASSLDRNTEAFF

size: once
J: TRBJ2-5
length: 15
V: TRBV14
D: .
DNA: TGTGCCAGCAGCCGTACACGACAGGTGGAAGAGACCCAGTACTTC
CDR3: CASSRTRQVEETQYF

size: few
J: TRBJ2-5
length: 17
V: TRBV5-1
D: TRBD2
DNA: TGCGCCAGCAGCTTGCGGCCGACTAGCGGGGCTGAGGAGACCCAGTACTTC
CDR3: CASSLRPTSGAEETQYF

size: few
J: TRBJ1-2
length: 14
V: TRBV10-3
D: TRBD1
DNA: TGTGCCATCAGCGTTCGACAGGGGGACTATGGCTACACCTTC
CDR3: CAISVRQGDYGYTF

size: few
J: TRBJ2-3
length: 13
V: TRBV7-2
D: .
DNA: TGTGCCAGCAGACCTCCGGGGGCAGATACGCAGTATTTT
CDR3: CASRPPGADTQYF

size: few
J: TRBJ1-5
length: 16
V: TRBV2
D: TRBD1
DNA: TGTGCCAGCAGCGAGAATGGACAGGGGGGTTATCAGCCCCAGCATTTT
CDR3: CASSENGQGGYQPQHF

size: many
J: TRBJ2-2
length: 15
V: TRBV7-2
D: .
DNA: TGTGCCAGCAGCTCGACAGTCCCGAACACCGGGGAGCTGTTTTTT
CDR3: CASSSTVPNTGELFF

size: few
J: TRBJ2-3
length: 14
V: TRBV7-2
D: .
DNA: TGTGCCAGCAGCCGTTCCCCGGGTGCGGATACGCAGTATTTT
CDR3: CASSRSPGADTQYF

size: .
J: TRBJ2-6
length: 17
V: TRBV7-2
D: .
DNA: TGTGCCAGCAGCCCGACTGACAGGTACTCTGGGGCCAACGTCCTGACTTTC
CDR3: CASSPTDRYSGANVLTF

size: .
J: TRBJ1-2
length: 14
V: TRBV27
D: .
DNA: TGTGCCAGCAGTTTCGGCGGGGGTTACTATGGCTACACCTTC
CDR3: CASSFGGGYYGYTF

size: few
J: TRBJ2-3
length: 14
V: TRBV18
D: .
DNA: TGTGCCAGCTCACCCACAGCTAACACAGATACGCAGTATTTT
CDR3: CASSPTANTDTQYF

size: .
J: TRBJ1-1
length: 16
V: TRBV5-8
D: .
DNA: TGTGCCAGCAGCTTGACAGGGAGGGCGTTAGCTGCTGAAGCTTTCTTT
CDR3: CASSLTGRALAAEAFF

size: .
J: TRBJ2-7
length: 15
V: TRBV5-4
D: .
DNA: TGTGCCAGCAGCTTGGAATCGGGTACGGGCTACGAGCAGTACTTC
CDR3: CASSLESGTGYEQYF

size: .
J: TRBJ1-3
length: 14
V: TRBV5-1
D: .
DNA: TGCGCCAGCAGGGGACAAAACTCTGGAAACACCATATATTTT
CDR3: CASRGQNSGNTIYF

size: many
J: TRBJ2-5
length: 13
V: TRBV7-9
D: .
DNA: TGTGCCAGCAGCCGTGGACTGGGAGAGACCCAGTACTTC
CDR3: CASSRGLGETQYF

size: .
J: TRBJ2-5
length: 18
V: TRBV28
D: TRBD2
DNA: TGTGCCAGCAGCCCTACGGCAGGGGCTAGCGGGGATAAAGAGACCCAGTACTTC
CDR3: CASSPTAGASGDKETQYF

size: few
J: TRBJ2-7
length: 14
V: TRBV6-5
D: .
DNA: TGTGCCAGCAGAGGGTCGGGGAACTCCTACGAGCAGTACTTC
CDR3: CASRGSGNSYEQYF

size: .
J: TRBJ1-6
length: 13
V: TRBV6-4
D: .
DNA: TGTGCCAGTGAGATACCCTCAGGGTCACCCCTCCACTTT
CDR3: CASEIPSGSPLHF

size: few
J: TRBJ2-7
length: 13
V: TRBV5-1
D: .
DNA: TGCGCCAGCAGCTTGCGGGGAGATGACGAGCAGTACTTC
CDR3: CASSLRGDDEQYF

size: .
J: TRBJ1-2
length: 15
V: TRBV6-1
D: .
DNA: TGTGCCAGCAGAACAACTGACAGCTCTAACTATGGCTACACCTTC
CDR3: CASRTTDSSNYGYTF

size: .
J: TRBJ1-2
length: 13
V: TRBV6-5
D: .
DNA: TGTGCCAGCAGTTCCCGCAGGGGTGGAGGCTACACCTTC
CDR3: CASSSRRGGGYTF

size: .
J: TRBJ2-5
length: 14
V: TRBV7-2
D: .
DNA: TGTGCCAGCGCCGAAAACGGGTGGCAAGAGACCCAGTACTTC
CDR3: CASAENGWQETQYF

size: .
J: TRBJ2-3
length: 14
V: TRBV10-3
D: TRBD2
DNA: TGTGCCATCAGGATGACTAGCGGTTTAGATACGCAGTATTTT
CDR3: CAIRMTSGLDTQYF

size: .
J: TRBJ2-7
length: 13
V: TRBV6-5
D: .
DNA: TGTGCCAGCAGAACCGGGAGCTCCTACGAGCAGTACTTC
CDR3: CASRTGSSYEQYF

size: few
J: TRBJ2-2
length: 13
V: TRBV2
D: .
DNA: TGTGCCAGCAAGAGTCTAGATTTCGGGGAGCTGTTTTTT
CDR3: CASKSLDFGELFF

size: few
J: TRBJ2-7
length: 16
V: TRBV7-7
D: .
DNA: TGTGCCAGCAGCTTTATTCTGGGCAGGGAACCCTACGAGCAGTACTTC
CDR3: CASSFILGREPYEQYF

size: few
J: TRBJ2-1
length: 14
V: TRBV5-6
D: TRBD1
DNA: TGTGCCAGCAGCCGGACAGGGGGAACGGATGAGCAGTTCTTC
CDR3: CASSRTGGTDEQFF

size: few
J: TRBJ2-7
length: 13
V: TRBV5-6
D: .
DNA: TGTGCCAGCAGCGGGGCGGGGTCCTACGAGCAGTACTTC
CDR3: CASSGAGSYEQYF

size: .
J: TRBJ1-2
length: 15
V: TRBV5-8
D: .
DNA: TGTGCCAGCAGCTTGGCCGGGGGGCGCGGGAGAGGCTACACCTTC
CDR3: CASSLAGGRGRGYTF

size: .
J: TRBJ2-2
length: 13
V: TRBV19
D: TRBD1
DNA: TGTGCCAGTCGGGACAGGAACACCGGGGAGCTGTTTTTT
CDR3: CASRDRNTGELFF

size: many
J: TRBJ2-7
length: 14
V: TRBV11-3
D: TRBD1
DNA: TGTGCCAGCAGCTTCGGACAGGGAACCTACGAGCAGTACTTC
CDR3: CASSFGQGTYEQYF

size: .
J: TRBJ2-7
length: 16
V: TRBV7-6
D: TRBD1
DNA: TGTGCCAGCAGCCGGTCGGTAGGGGGACAGTCCTACGAGCAGTACTTC
CDR3: CASSRSVGGQSYEQYF

size: few
J: TRBJ2-2
length: 17
V: TRBV7-9
D: TRBD2
DNA: TGTGCCAGCAGCTCGGGACTAGCGGGGGGACGAACCGGGGAGCTGTTTTTT
CDR3: CASSSGLAGGRTGELFF

size: few
J: TRBJ2-7
length: 13
V: TRBV7-9
D: TRBD2
DNA: TGTGCCAGCAGTCGGACTAGCGGGGCCGAGCAGTACTTC
CDR3: CASSRTSGAEQYF

size: many
J: TRBJ2-2
length: 13
V: TRBV29-1
D: .
DNA: TGCAGCGTTCGAACAGTTAACACCGGGGAGCTGTTTTTT
CDR3: CSVRTVNTGELFF

size: .
J: TRBJ1-5
length: 14
V: TRBV6-6
D: .
DNA: TGTGCCAGCAGTGGACAGAGGATCAATCAGCCCCAGCATTTT
CDR3: CASSGQRINQPQHF

size: .
J: TRBJ2-3
length: 14
V: TRBV5-4
D: TRBD1
DNA: TGTGCCAGCAGCGAGGGACAGGGCTCAGATACGCAGTATTTT
CDR3: CASSEGQGSDTQYF

size: few
J: TRBJ2-7
length: 16
V: TRBV6-6
D: TRBD2
DNA: TGTGCCAGCAGTTACCGTCCTCCGGGGGGGGCCTACGAGCAGTACTTC
CDR3: CASSYRPPGGAYEQYF